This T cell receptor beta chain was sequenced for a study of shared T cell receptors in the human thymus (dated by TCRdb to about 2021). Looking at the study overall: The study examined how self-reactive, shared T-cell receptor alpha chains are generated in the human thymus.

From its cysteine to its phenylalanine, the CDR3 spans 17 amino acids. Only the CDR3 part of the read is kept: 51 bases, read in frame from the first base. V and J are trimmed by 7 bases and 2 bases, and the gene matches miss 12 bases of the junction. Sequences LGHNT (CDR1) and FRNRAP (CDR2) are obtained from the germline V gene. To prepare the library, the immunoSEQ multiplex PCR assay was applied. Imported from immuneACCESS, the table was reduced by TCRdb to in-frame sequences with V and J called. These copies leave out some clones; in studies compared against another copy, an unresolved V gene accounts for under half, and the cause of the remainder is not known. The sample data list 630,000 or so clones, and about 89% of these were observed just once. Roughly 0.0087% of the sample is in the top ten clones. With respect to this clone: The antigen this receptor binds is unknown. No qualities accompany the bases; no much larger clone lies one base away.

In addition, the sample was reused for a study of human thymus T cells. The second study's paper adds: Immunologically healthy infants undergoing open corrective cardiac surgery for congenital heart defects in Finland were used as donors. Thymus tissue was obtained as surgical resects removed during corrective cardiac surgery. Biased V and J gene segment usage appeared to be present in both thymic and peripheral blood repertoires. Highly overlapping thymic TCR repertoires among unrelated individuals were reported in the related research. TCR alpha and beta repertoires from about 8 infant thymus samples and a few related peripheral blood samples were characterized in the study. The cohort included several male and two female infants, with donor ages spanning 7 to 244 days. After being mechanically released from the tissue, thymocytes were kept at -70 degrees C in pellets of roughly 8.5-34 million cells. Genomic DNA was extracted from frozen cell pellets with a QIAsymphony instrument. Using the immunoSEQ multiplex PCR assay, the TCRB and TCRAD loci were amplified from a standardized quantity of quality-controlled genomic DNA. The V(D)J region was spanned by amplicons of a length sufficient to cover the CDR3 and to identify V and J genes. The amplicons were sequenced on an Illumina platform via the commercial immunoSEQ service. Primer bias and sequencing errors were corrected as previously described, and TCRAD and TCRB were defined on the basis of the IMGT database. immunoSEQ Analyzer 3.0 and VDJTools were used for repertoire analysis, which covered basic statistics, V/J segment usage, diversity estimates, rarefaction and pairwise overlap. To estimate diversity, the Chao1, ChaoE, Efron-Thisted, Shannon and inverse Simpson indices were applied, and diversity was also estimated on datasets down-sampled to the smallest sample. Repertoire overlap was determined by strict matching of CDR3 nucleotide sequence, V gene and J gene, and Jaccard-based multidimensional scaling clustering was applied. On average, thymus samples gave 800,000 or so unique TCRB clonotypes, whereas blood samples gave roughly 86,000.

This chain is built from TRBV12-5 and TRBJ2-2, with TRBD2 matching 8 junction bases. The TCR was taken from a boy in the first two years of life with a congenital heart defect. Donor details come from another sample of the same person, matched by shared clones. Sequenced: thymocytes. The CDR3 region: CASETLREGHNTGELFF. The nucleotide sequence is TGTGCTAGTGAAACTCTCCGGGAGGGACATAACACCGGGGAGCTGTTTTTT.